The T cell receptor (beta chain) described here comes from a study of shared clonotypes between healthy human individuals. Points from the study as a whole: Among four donors, about 5% of naive CD4 clonotypes were found in common.

Each sorted subset replicate got 200 ng genomic DNA, tens of thousands of genomes. Assay: immunoSEQ multiplex PCR; the TCRdb copy retains only in-frame clones and omits some. The profile shows 1,400,000 or so clones, around 98.5% of them singletons. A note on this clone: The antigen remains unidentified. Distinct nucleotide sequences in the sample also encode this CDR3.

The CDR3 runs to 13 residues. Trimming removed 5 bases from V and 6 bases from J, with 14 bases in between. The germline V gene has CDR1 MNHNY and CDR2 SVGAGI (reference sequence). This receptor was identified in a young man in good health. The genes are TRBV6-6 and TRBJ2-7; TRBD1 might be the D (5 bases). The specimen was naive CD4+ T cells sorted from blood. Subset: CD45RA+ positively selected. DNA for the CDR3: TGTGCCAGCAGTGACAGTCGAAATCGCGAGCAGTACTTC. Protein: CASSDSRNREQYF.